The rows below give T cell receptor beta chains drawn from one sample of a study of T cells after yellow fever vaccination. TCRdb ran MiXCR on the 5' RACE reads and lists one entry per CDR3 protein. The table includes some 320,000 distinct CDR3 sequences, roughly 4% detected once. This specimen consisted of PBMCs, obtained 5 days after the yellow fever booster vaccination. The receptor set was obtained from a man aged 18 to 29 who received the YFV17D yellow fever vaccine. The CDR3 runs from the conserved cysteine through the conserved F or W. The D gene is left open where the match is weak. Clone size is stated in some rows and not others, as once, few, many or a class when expanded.

>TRBV3-1|.|TRBJ1-1|.
TGTGCCAGCAGCCAAGGAGTATCCTTGAACACTGAAGCTTTCTTT
CASSQGVSLNTEAFF
>TRBV27|.|TRBJ2-5|.
TGTGCCAGCAGCAGAACCCAGGGCTGGCCAGAGACCCAGTACTTC
CASSRTQGWPETQYF
>TRBV7-7|.|TRBJ1-6|.
TGTGCTAGCAGCCGGACGGAGAATTCACCCCTCCACTTT
CASSRTENSPLHF
>TRBV29-1|.|TRBJ2-1|.
TGCAGCGTTGAGGGGAAGGGGAGAAACAATGAGCAGTTCTTC
CSVEGKGRNNEQFF
>TRBV12-3/TRBV12-4|.|TRBJ1-2|TRBD1
TGTGCCAGCAGTACGTACAGGGGGAATGGCTACACCTTC
CASSTYRGNGYTF
>TRBV25-1|few|TRBJ1-2|.
TGTGCCAGCAGTGATATATCTGAGAGTAGAGGCTACACCTTC
CASSDISESRGYTF
>TRBV5-4|few|TRBJ1-2|.
TGTGCCAGCAGCTTTATGGAGGGGAACTATGGCTACACCTTC
CASSFMEGNYGYTF
>TRBV14|few|TRBJ2-3|TRBD1
TGTGCCAGCAGCCAAGGGGACAGGGGAAACACAGATACGCAGTATTTT
CASSQGDRGNTDTQYF
>TRBV11-3|few|TRBJ2-5|.
TGTGCCAGCAGCGAAGGGTTCCTCCCGGGGGAGACCCAGTACTTC
CASSEGFLPGETQYF
>TRBV5-4|few|TRBJ2-2|.
TGTGCCAGCAGCTTGGGTTCTTGGGCCCCAACCACCGGGGAGCTGTTTTTT
CASSLGSWAPTTGELFF
>TRBV5-1|.|TRBJ2-3|.
TGCGCCAGCAGCTGGACGGTCACAGATACGCAGTATTTT
CASSWTVTDTQYF
>TRBV6-2/TRBV6-3|many|TRBJ1-1|.
TGTGCCAGCACCGACACCGCCATGAACACTGAAGCTTTCTTT
CASTDTAMNTEAFF
>TRBV19|few|TRBJ2-7|.
TGTGCCAGTAGTAGGCCCAGGGGTACGACCTACGAGCAGTACTTC
CASSRPRGTTYEQYF
>TRBV21-1|.|TRBJ2-5|.
TGTGCCAGCAGCAAAGGTTGGAAAGCAGAGACCCAGTACTTC
CASSKGWKAETQYF
>TRBV29-1|many|TRBJ2-1|TRBD1
TGCAGCGTTGGGCGGGGGACAGGGACCCTCAATGAGCAGTTCTTC
CSVGRGTGTLNEQFF
>TRBV7-2|few|TRBJ2-7|.
TGTGCCAGCAGCTTTCCCCGTACCTACGAGCAGTACTTC
CASSFPRTYEQYF
>TRBV7-3|many|TRBJ2-6|.
TGTGCCAGCAGCACCCAACAGGGCCCTGGGGCCAACGTCCTGACTTTC
CASSTQQGPGANVLTF
>TRBV30|.|TRBJ1-5|.
TGTGCCTGGAGTGTACGTGCGAATCAGCCCCAACATTTT
CAWSVRANQPQHF
>TRBV4-1|many|TRBJ1-5|.
TGCGCCAGCAGCCAAGGGAGGGCAGGCAATCAGCCCCAGCATTTT
CASSQGRAGNQPQHF
>TRBV20-1|many|TRBJ2-3|TRBD2
TGCAGTGCTACTCGGACTAGCGGGGGGAGCACAGATACGCAGTATTTT
CSATRTSGGSTDTQYF
>TRBV7-9|many|TRBJ2-3|.
TGTGCCAGCAGCCCGCGATGGGGGGGGCGGAACACAGATACGCAGTATTTT
CASSPRWGGRNTDTQYF
>TRBV9|.|TRBJ2-5|TRBD2
TGTGCCAGCAGCACAACTAGCGGACGGGAGACCCAGTACTTC
CASSTTSGRETQYF
>TRBV12-3/TRBV12-4|few|TRBJ1-2|.
TGTGCCAGCAGCCCAAAGGGACTCAAGGACTATGGCTACACCTTC
CASSPKGLKDYGYTF
>TRBV5-6|many|TRBJ2-4|.
TGTGCCAGCAGCTTTTCCCAAAACATTCAGTACTTC
CASSFSQNIQYF
>TRBV7-9|few|TRBJ1-1|.
TGTGCCAGCAGCGGCCGGACAGCTGAAGCTTTCTTT
CASSGRTAEAFF
>TRBV12-5|few|TRBJ2-2|.
TGTGCTAGTGGTTTGGTAGGTCGGCTGAACACCGGGGAGCTGTTTTTT
CASGLVGRLNTGELFF
>TRBV7-9|many|TRBJ2-7|.
TGTGCCAGCAGCTCCGGGACGGTCCTCTACGAGCAGTACTTC
CASSSGTVLYEQYF
>TRBV9|many|TRBJ2-3|TRBD2
TGTGCCAGCAGCGAGTTAACTCTAGCGGGGGCGGATACGCAGTATTTT
CASSELTLAGADTQYF
>TRBV5-4|many|TRBJ2-1|TRBD1
TGTGCCAGCAGCAAACAGGGGGCGGATGAGCAGTTCTTC
CASSKQGADEQFF
>TRBV7-9|.|TRBJ1-1|.
TGTGCCAGCAGCGGAACCCGGGACGGTGAAGCTTTCTTT
CASSGTRDGEAFF
>TRBV28|.|TRBJ1-1|.
TGTGCCAGCAGTTTACTGGGGGGGGCTATGAACACTGAAGCTTTCTTT
CASSLLGGAMNTEAFF
>TRBV9|many|TRBJ2-7|.
TGTGCCAGCAGCGTAGAGCCAGGTCCCCACGAGCAGTACTTC
CASSVEPGPHEQYF
>TRBV7-2|.|TRBJ1-6|.
TGTGCCAGCAGCTTCGGCCGACATTCACCCCTCCACTTT
CASSFGRHSPLHF
>TRBV6-5|few|TRBJ2-3|.
TGTGCCAGCAGTTACCGGGACGACACAGATACGCAGTATTTT
CASSYRDDTDTQYF
>TRBV29-1|few|TRBJ1-2|.
TGCAGCGTTGAAGAGCGGGGAACGAGGGGCTACACCTTC
CSVEERGTRGYTF
>TRBV29-1|.|TRBJ1-1|TRBD1
TGCAGCGTGGTGCTACAGGGGCCGAACACTGAAGCTTTCTTT
CSVVLQGPNTEAFF
>TRBV28|few|TRBJ1-4|TRBD1
TGTGCCAGCAGTTTGTGGGTACAGGGGGGGAAACTGTTTTTT
CASSLWVQGGKLFF